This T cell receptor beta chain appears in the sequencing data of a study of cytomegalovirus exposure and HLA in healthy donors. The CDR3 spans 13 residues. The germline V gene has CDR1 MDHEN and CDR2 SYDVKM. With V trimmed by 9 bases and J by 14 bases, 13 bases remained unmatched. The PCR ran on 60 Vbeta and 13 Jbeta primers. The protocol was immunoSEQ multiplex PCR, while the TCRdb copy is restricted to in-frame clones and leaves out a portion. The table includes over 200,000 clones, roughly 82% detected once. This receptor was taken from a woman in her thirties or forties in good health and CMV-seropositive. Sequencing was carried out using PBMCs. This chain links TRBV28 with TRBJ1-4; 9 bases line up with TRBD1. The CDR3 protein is CASYPGTGRGLFF. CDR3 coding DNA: TGTGCCAGTTATCCCGGGACAGGGCGAGGGCTGTTTTTT.